This TCR beta chain was recorded in a study of CD8 T cells in ankylosing spondylitis. Study-wide results and limits: From matched ankylosing spondylitis synovial fluid, disease-linked clones were reportedly recovered at significantly enriched levels. Made up of under 10 highly homologous variants, a TCR beta motif appeared characteristic of ankylosing spondylitis blood.

The V segment lost 8 bases and the J segment 6 bases; nucleotides outside the gene matches: 12. The CDR3 is made up of 14 amino acids. Concerning this clonotype: Its specificity is unknown.

Construction of TCR beta libraries was performed using quantitative 5'-RACE with molecular barcodes. Each CDR3 protein is one row after TCRdb ran MiXCR on the 5' RACE reads. There are about 360,000 distinct CDR3 sequences in the sample; roughly 22% occur only once, and roughly 14% lies in the top ten. The receptor's source is a male donor with ankylosing spondylitis or in good health (not recorded which). The V and J genes are TRBV12-3 or TRBV12-4 and TRBJ1-2; 7 bases fit TRBD1. Sequences were obtained from blood, either unsorted or a sorted T cell fraction (not recorded which). The CDR3 loop reads CASRKQGNRDGYTF. CDR3 DNA: TGTGCCAGCCGGAAACAGGGGAATCGGGATGGCTACACCTTC.